Shown below are 14 T cell receptor beta chains from a single sample sequenced in a study of response to subunit inactivated influenza vaccine. TCRdb processed the RT-PCR reads anew with MiXCR; each CDR3 protein has one entry. Counted here are 630,000 or so distinct CDR3 sequences, around 16% occurring once; the ten biggest clones make up about 9.9%. Sequenced material: PBMCs from blood, taken 11 to 12 days after vaccination. The receptors come from a man aged 45-65 years who received an inactivated influenza vaccine.

V is TRBV9 and J is TRBJ2-2; 7 positions match TRBD2. The CDR3 has 16 amino acids. CDR1 and CDR2 (germline): SGDLS, YYNGEE. The V gene end was trimmed by 0 bases and the J gene end by 1 base; junction bases not matched to a gene: 3. CDR3: CASSVGLAGNTGELFF. The CDR3 nucleotides read TGTGCCAGCAGCGTAGGGTTAGCGGGGAACACCGGGGAGCTGTTTTTT.

This clonotype was counted only a few times. V is TRBV7-9 and J is TRBJ2-7; the match to TRBD1 covers 9 bases. Germline V CDR1 and CDR2: SEHNR, FQNEAQ (reference sequence). This CDR3 region has 17 residues. V lost 5 bases and J lost 4; bases outside the gene matches: 15. CDR3 bases: TGTGCCAGCAGCCAGAATTCATGGGGGACAGGGTTTTACGAGCAGTACTTC. Residues: CASSQNSWGTGFYEQYF. Variable domain in full (rest from reference TRBV7-9 and TRBJ2-7): DTGVSQNPRHKITKRGQNVTFRCDPISEHNRLYWYRQTLGQGPEFLTYFQNEAQLEKSRLLSDRFSAERPKGSFSTLEIQRTEQGDSAMYLCASSQNSWGTGFYEQYFGPGTRLTVT.

This clonotype was picked up a small number of times. V gene TRBV12-3 or TRBV12-4 combines with J gene TRBJ2-7, with 8 bases matching TRBD1. This CDR3 has 15 amino acids. Germline trimming cut 5 bases from V and 2 bases from J; bases unmatched to any gene: 8. CDR3 in amino acids: CASSLYDRGPYEQYF. The CDR3 coding sequence is TGTGCCAGCAGTCTATATGACAGGGGCCCCTACGAGCAGTACTTC.

There are a few counts of this clonotype. J is TRBJ2-7 and V is TRBV2; 8 positions match TRBD2. CDR1 and CDR2 (germline): SNHLY, FYNNEI. V trimming: 0 bases; J trimming: 5 bases; junction bases outside the gene matches: 9. The CDR3 length is 16 residues. Here the CDR3 reads CASSEAVLAGGHEQYF. CDR3 nucleotide sequence: TGTGCCAGCAGTGAAGCTGTCCTGGCGGGAGGTCACGAGCAGTACTTC.

This clonotype came up many times. The genes are TRBV28 and TRBJ2-3; 8 bases are a match to TRBD1. Trimming cost V 4 bases and J 6 bases; bases outside gene matches: 24. Germline V CDR1 and CDR2: MDHEN, SYDVKM. The CDR3 is made up of 20 amino acids. Here the CDR3 reads CASSSPGAFRSRGLRDTQYF. The CDR3 DNA sequence: TGTGCCAGCAGTTCCCCCGGAGCTTTTCGTAGCAGGGGGCTAAGGGATACGCAGTATTTT.

The rearrangement joins TRBV28 to TRBJ2-3, with 9 nucleotides matching TRBD2. This CDR3 comprises 17 residues. CDR1 is MDHEN, CDR2 SYDVKM, per germline. The V gene end was trimmed by 6 bases and the J gene end by 4 bases; junction bases not matched to a gene: 14. The CDR3 DNA sequence: TGTGCCAGCAGGGATAGAAGCGGGAGGTCCGGTTCAGATACGCAGTATTTT. Protein: CASRDRSGRSGSDTQYF.

This chain joins TRBV20-1 and TRBJ2-3, with 7 positions matching TRBD2. This CDR3 spans 15 amino acids. V was pared by 6 bases and J by 0 bases, with 9 bases of the junction left unmatched. CDR1 and CDR2 (germline): DFQATT, SNEGSKA (reference sequence). Here the CDR3 DNA reads TGCAGTGCCAACGGACTAGGGACTAGCACAGATACGCAGTATTTT. It codes for CSANGLGTSTDTQYF.

The V call is TRBV7-9, the J call TRBJ2-3; 7 nucleotides line up with TRBD2. V gave up 11 bases and J gave up 1 base; unmatched junction bases: 3. The germline V gene encodes CDR1 SEHNR and CDR2 FQNEAQ (reference sequence). The CDR3 is 12 amino acids. This chain's CDR3 is CALGLGTDTQYF. DNA of the CDR3: TGTGCCCTCGGACTAGGCACAGATACGCAGTATTTT.

In this sample, this clonotype turned up many times. This chain links TRBV12-3 or TRBV12-4 with TRBJ2-1; 7 bases match TRBD2. The CDR3 loop spans 14 amino acids. Trimming removed 6 bases from V and 8 bases from J; junction bases left unmatched: 10. CDR3 coding DNA: TGTGCCAGCAGCCTGGGACTAAGGGAGGATGAGCAGTTCTTC. Amino acids: CASSLGLREDEQFF.

J is TRBJ2-3 and V is TRBV21-1; TRBD2 is taken as the D call from the table, unchecked against the DNA. TRBV21-1 is reported as a pseudogene. The CDR3 has 16 amino acids. CDR3 amino acids: CASSKAAGGPGDTQYF. CDR3 DNA: TGTGCCAGCAGCAAAGCAGCGGGAGGGCCGGGAGATACGCAGTATTTT.

This clonotype was observed a handful of times. V usage is TRBV12-3 or TRBV12-4 and J usage is TRBJ2-1; the D gene is possibly TRBD1 (6 bases). The CDR3 runs to 15 residues. Trimming cost V 4 bases and J 2 bases, with 12 bases left between them. The DNA of the CDR3 is TGTGCCAGCAGTTCCGGGACACCGACCTACAATGAGCAGTTCTTC. Its protein product is CASSSGTPTYNEQFF.

J is TRBJ2-5 and V is TRBV15; perhaps TRBD2 as D (6 bases). There are 15 residues in the CDR3. Germline lookup yields CDR1 LNHNV and CDR2 YYDKDF (reference sequence). Trimming cost V 0 bases and J 5 bases, with 13 bases left between them. In DNA, the CDR3 is TGTGCCACCAGCAGAGATCGCGGAGGGAGGGAGACCCAGTACTTC. Translated: CATSRDRGGRETQYF.

This clonotype was found many times. The V gene is TRBV12-3 or TRBV12-4, the J gene TRBJ1-2; weak D call: TRBD1 (5 bases). Trimming took off 6 bases at V and 2 bases at J, with 13 bases between the two ends. The CDR3 length is 14 residues. CDR3 sequence reads: CASSRTRGNYGYTF. The CDR3 coding sequence is TGTGCCAGCAGCCGAACGCGGGGGAACTATGGCTACACCTTC.

A few counts support this clonotype. This chain links TRBV6-5 with TRBJ2-7, with D uncertain. Germline CDR1 reads MNHEY; CDR2 reads SVGAGI. The CDR3 spans 13 residues. V was trimmed by 0 bases and J by 6 bases, leaving 9 bases between them. For the CDR3, the DNA is TGTGCCAGCAGTTACTCTGGCGAGGTCGAGCAGTACTTC. It translates to CASSYSGEVEQYF.